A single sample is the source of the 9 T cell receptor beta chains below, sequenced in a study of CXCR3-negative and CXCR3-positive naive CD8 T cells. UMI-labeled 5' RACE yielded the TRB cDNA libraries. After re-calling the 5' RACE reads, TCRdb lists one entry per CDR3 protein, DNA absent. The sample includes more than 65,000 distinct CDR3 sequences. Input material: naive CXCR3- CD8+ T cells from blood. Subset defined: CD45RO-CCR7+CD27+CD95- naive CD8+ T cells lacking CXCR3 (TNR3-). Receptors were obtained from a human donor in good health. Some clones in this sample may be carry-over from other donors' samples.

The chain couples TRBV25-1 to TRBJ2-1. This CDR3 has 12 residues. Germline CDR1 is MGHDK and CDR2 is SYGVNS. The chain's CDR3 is CASSVQWDEQFF.

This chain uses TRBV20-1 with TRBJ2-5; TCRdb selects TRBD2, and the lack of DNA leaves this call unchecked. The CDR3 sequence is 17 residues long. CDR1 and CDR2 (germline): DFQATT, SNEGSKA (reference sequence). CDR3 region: CSARVAEPLANQETQYF.

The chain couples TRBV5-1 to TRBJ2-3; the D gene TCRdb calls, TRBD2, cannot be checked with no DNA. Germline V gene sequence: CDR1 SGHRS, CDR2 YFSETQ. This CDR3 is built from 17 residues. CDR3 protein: CASSLVPAGGPTDTQYF.

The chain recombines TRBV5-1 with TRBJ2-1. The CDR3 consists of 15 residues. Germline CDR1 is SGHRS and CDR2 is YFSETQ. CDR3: CASSLDGAPGNEQFF.

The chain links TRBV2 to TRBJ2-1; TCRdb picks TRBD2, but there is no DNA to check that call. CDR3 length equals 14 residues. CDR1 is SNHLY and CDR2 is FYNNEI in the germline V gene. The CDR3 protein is CASPPGGPTGEQFF.

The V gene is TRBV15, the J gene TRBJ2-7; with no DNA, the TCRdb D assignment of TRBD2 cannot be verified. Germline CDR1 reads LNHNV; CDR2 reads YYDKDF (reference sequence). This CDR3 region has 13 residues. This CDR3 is CATSRDERAEQYF. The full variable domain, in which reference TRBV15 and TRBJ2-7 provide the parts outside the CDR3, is DAMVIQNPRYQVTQFGKPVTLSCSQTLNHNVMYWYQQKSSQAPKLLFHYYDKDFNNEADTPDNFQSRRPNTSFCFLDIRSPGLGDTAMYLCATSRDERAEQYFGPGTRLTVT.

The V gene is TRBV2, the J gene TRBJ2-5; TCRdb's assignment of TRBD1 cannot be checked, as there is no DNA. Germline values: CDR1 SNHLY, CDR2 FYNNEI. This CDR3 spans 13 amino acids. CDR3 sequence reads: CASSEDRGETQYF.

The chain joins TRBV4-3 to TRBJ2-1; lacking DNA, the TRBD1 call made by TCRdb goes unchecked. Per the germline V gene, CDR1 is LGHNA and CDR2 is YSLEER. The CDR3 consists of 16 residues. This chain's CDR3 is CASSQDIGTAYNEQFF.

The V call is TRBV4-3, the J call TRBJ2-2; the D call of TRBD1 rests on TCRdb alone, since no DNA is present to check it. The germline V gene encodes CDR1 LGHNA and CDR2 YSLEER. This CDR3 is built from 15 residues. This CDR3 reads CASSQEEGASGELFF.